Following are 6 T cell receptor beta chains from one sample sequenced in a study of identical twins. Using its own MiXCR run on the 5' RACE reads, TCRdb lists one record per CDR3 protein. Among about 1.7 million distinct CDR3 sequences listed, about 32% were seen once. The sample was cord blood. Every receptor here comes from a newborn girl in good health.

This clonotype was observed many times. V gene TRBV12-3 or TRBV12-4 combines with J gene TRBJ1-2; no definite D call. This CDR3 is built from 12 residues. Trimming removed 6 bases from V and 3 bases from J, with 8 bases in between. The CDR3 sequence: CASSLRDYGYTF. The CDR3 nucleotides are TGTGCCAGCAGCTTACGGGACTATGGCTACACCTTC.

The chain uses TRBV2 and TRBJ2-1, with TRBD2 matching over 10 bases. This CDR3 spans 17 amino acids. CDR1 is SNHLY and CDR2 is FYNNEI in the germline V gene. V shed 2 bases and J 0 bases; nucleotides not matched to a gene: 4. Here the CDR3 DNA reads TGTGCCAGCAGTGAAACTGGACTAGCGGCCTCCTACAATGAGCAGTTCTTC. Amino acid sequence: CASSETGLAASYNEQFF.

This clonotype appeared a few times. This chain links TRBV12-3 or TRBV12-4 with TRBJ2-5, with a tentative D call TRBD1 (6 bases). The CDR3 extends over 15 amino acids. V lost 2 bases to trimming and J lost 5 bases, with 15 bases between them. CDR3 sequence reads: CASSLRGHLLETQYF. CDR3 sequence (DNA): TGTGCCAGCAGTTTAAGGGGACATTTACTCGAGACCCAGTACTTC.

This clonotype has only a few counts. V usage is TRBV30 and J usage is TRBJ2-7, with a tentative D call TRBD1 (6 bases). Trimming removed 0 bases at V and 0 bases at J, with 6 bases between. The CDR3 consists of 13 residues. The germline V gene has CDR1 GTSNPN and CDR2 SVGIG (reference sequence). The CDR3 coding sequence is TGTGCCTGGAGTGTGGACAGCTCCTACGAGCAGTACTTC. Protein: CAWSVDSSYEQYF.

This chain uses TRBV7-8 with TRBJ2-1; 9 positions match TRBD2. This CDR3 spans 17 amino acids. Unmatched junction bases numbered 12, after V lost 3 bases and J lost 6 bases. Germline CDR1 reads SGHVS; CDR2 reads FQNEAQ. CDR3 sequence (DNA): TGTGCCAGCAGCTTTCGGGCTAGCGGGACGTTGGGCAATGAGCAGTTCTTC. The encoded protein is CASSFRASGTLGNEQFF.

As concerns this clonotype: A read error may explain this, as a much larger clone is one base away. This chain uses TRBV10-3 with TRBJ2-1, with 7 positions matching TRBD1. The CDR3 extends over 12 amino acids. The germline V gene has CDR1 ENHRY and CDR2 SYGVKD. V shed 10 bases and J 10 bases; nucleotides not matched to a gene: 10. The CDR3, as DNA: TGTGCCACTCGACAGGGTTTCTACGAGCAGTTCTTC. Its protein is CATRQGFYEQFF.